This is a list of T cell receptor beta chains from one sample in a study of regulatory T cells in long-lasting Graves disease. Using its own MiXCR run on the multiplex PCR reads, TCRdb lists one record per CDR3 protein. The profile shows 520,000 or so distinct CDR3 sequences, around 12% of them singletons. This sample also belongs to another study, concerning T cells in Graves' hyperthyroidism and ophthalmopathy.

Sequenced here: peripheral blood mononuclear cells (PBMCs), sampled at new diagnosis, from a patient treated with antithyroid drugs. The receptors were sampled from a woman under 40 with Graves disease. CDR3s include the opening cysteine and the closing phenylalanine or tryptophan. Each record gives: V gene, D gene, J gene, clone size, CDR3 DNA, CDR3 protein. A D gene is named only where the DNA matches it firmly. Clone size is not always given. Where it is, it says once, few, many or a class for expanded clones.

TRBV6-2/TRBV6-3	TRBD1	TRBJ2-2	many	TGTGCCAGCAGTTACTCGATGCAGGGACAGACAAACACCGGGGAGCTGTTTTTT	CASSYSMQGQTNTGELFF
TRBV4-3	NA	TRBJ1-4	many	TGCGCCAGCAGCCAAGCCCCTTTCAGGGCAACTAATGAAAAACTGTTTTTT	CASSQAPFRATNEKLFF
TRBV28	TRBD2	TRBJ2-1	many	TGTGCCAGCAGTCCCCCCGGGACTAGCAAAAATGAGCAGTTCTTC	CASSPPGTSKNEQFF
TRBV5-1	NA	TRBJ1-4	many	TGCGCCAGCTGTTGGGTAGGGTCCGGAGAAAAACTGTTTTTT	CASCWVGSGEKLFF
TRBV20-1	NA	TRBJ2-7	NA	TGCAGTGCTAGAGAAGGGGCTGGTGGGGAGCAGTACTTC	CSAREGAGGEQYF
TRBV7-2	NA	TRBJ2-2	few	TGTGCCAGCGCCCTCCAGGCCGGCGTGGGTCCTAGGACCGGGGAGCTGTTTTTT	CASALQAGVGPRTGELFF
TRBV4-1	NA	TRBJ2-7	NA	TGCGCCAGCAGCCAAGGTGTCGCCGTTTCCTCCTACGAGCAGTACTTC	CASSQGVAVSSYEQYF
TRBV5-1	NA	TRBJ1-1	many	TGTGCCAGCAGCCGACCGATACTGCCTGAAGCTTTCTTT	CASSRPILPEAFF
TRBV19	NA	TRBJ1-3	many	TGTGCCAGTAGTATACGGGCCGGTTTCCCCCTCTCTGGAAACACCATATATTTT	CASSIRAGFPLSGNTIYF
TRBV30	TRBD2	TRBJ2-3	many	TGTGCCTGGAGTGACCAACTAGCGCGGGGCCCAGATACGCAGTATTTT	CAWSDQLARGPDTQYF
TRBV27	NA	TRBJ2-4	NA	TGTGCCAGCAGTTCTAGGACAGACCCTAAAAACATTCAGTACTTC	CASSSRTDPKNIQYF
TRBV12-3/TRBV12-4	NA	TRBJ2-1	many	TGTGCCAGCATGAAGAGAGGGGAGGTATACAATGAGCAGTTCTTC	CASMKRGEVYNEQFF
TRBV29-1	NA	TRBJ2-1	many	TGCAGCGTTGTGCTCGACAAGCCCGGACGCAATGAGCAGTTCTTC	CSVVLDKPGRNEQFF
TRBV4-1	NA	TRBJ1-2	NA	TGCGCCAGCAGTTCCACCGGCAGGAGGAACTATGGCTACACCTTC	CASSSTGRRNYGYTF
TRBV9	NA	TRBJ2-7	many	TGTGCCAGCAGCGTATCAGGGACTCCGTACGAGCAGTACTTC	CASSVSGTPYEQYF
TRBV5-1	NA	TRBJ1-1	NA	TGCGCCAGCAGCTTTGGATTGTCTGCTGGTGCTTTCTTT	CASSFGLSAGAFF
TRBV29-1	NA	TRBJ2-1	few	TGCAGCGTTGAGATGTGGGGGAGCTATGAGCAGTTCTTC	CSVEMWGSYEQFF
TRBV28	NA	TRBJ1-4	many	TGTGCCAGCAGACAGGGATTGAGTGAAAAACTGTTTTTT	CASRQGLSEKLFF
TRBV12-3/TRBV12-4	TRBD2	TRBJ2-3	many	TGTGCCAGCAGTTCATGGACTAGCGCCTACACAGATACGCAGTATTTT	CASSSWTSAYTDTQYF